This note documents a single T cell receptor (beta chain) sequence. Seattle cases were enrolled at active infection and followed longitudinally. Germline CDR1 SGHDN, CDR2 FVKESK. The CDR3 extends over 14 amino acids. Deletions cut 3 bases from V and 8 bases from J, with 11 bases between. Original analysis: For nucleated cells, counts were estimated from reference gene primer amplification. Sequenced by immunoSEQ multiplex PCR; TCRdb stores in-frame clones only, minus some. The DNA gave D and trimming, while V, J and clone size come from that table. The sample has about 320,000 clones, about nine tenths seen once. This sample is drawn from a study of blood T cell repertoires in COVID-19. Study details: Italy, Spain and the United States were the sources of the convalescent and acute COVID-19 samples.

The TCR originated in a woman in her thirties with COVID-19, enrolled during active disease. The chain couples TRBV14 to TRBJ1-6, with D maybe TRBD1 (5 bases). The sample consisted of peripheral blood. CDR3 sequence (DNA): TGTGCCAGCAGCCAGGGCAGGGAATATTCACCCCTCCACTTT. The encoded protein is CASSQGREYSPLHF.